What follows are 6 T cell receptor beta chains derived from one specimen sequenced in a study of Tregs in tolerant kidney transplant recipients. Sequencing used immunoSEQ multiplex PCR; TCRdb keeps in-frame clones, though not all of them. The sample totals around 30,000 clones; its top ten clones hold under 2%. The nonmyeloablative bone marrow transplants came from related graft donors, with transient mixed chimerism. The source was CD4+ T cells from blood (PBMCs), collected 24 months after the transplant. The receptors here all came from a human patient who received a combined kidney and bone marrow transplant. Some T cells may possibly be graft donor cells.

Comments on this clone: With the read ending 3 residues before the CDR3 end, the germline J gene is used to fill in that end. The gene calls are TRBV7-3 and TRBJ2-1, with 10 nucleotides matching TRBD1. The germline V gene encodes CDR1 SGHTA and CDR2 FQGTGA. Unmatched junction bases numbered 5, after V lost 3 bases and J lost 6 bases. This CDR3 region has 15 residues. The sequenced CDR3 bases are TGTGCCAGCAGCTTCCAGACAGGGGGCCTCAATGAG. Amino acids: CASSFQTGGLNE. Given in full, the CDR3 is CASSFQTGGLNEQFF.

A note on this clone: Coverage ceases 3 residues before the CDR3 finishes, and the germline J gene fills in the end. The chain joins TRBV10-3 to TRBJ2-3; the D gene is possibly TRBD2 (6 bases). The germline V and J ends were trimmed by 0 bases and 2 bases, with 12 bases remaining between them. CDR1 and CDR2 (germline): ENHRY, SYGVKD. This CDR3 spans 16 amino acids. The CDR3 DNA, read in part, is TGTGCCATCAGTGAGTCTTTAGCGGACTACACAGATACG. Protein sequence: CAISESLADYTDT. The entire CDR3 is CAISESLADYTDTQYF.

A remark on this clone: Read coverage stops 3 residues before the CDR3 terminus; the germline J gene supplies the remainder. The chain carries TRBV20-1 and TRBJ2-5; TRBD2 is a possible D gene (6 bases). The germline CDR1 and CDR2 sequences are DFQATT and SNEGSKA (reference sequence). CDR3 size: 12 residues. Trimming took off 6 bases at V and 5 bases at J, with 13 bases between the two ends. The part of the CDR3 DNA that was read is TGCAGTGCCCGGGGTCTAGCGGAGACC. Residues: CSARGLAET. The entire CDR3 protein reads CSARGLAETQYF.

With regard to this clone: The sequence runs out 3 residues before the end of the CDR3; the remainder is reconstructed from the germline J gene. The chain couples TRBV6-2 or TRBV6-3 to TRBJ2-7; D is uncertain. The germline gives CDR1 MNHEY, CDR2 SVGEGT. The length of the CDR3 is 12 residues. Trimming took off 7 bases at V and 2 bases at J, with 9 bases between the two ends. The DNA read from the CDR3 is TGTGCCAGCATGGCGGAGACCTACGAG. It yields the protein CASMAETYE. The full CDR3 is CASMAETYEQYF.

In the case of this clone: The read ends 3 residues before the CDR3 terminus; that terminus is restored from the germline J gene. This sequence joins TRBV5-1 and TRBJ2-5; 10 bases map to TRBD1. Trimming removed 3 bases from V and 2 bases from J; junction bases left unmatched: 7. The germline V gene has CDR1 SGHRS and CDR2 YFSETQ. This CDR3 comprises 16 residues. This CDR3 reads CASSWGQGRGQETQYF. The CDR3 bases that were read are TGCGCCAGCAGCTGGGGACAGGGGAGGGGACAAGAGACC.

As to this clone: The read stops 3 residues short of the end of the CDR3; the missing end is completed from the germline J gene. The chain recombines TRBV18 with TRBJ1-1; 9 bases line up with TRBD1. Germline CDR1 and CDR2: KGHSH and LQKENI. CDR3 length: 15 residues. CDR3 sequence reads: CASSELGQGPSEAFF. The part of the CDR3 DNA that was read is TGTGCCAGCTCAGAGCTTGGACAGGGGCCCAGCGAA. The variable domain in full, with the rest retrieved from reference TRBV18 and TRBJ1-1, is NAGVMQNPRHLVRRRGQEARLRCSPMKGHSHVYWYRQLPEEGLKFMVYLQKENIIDESGMPKERFSAEFPKEGPSILRIQQVVRGDSAAYFCASSELGQGPSEAFFGQGTRLTVV.